Following are 25 T cell receptor beta chains from one sample sequenced in a study of blood T cell repertoires in COVID-19. Profiled with immunoSEQ multiplex PCR; TCRdb holds only in-frame clones, not every one. The data show about 97,000 clones, with 85% to 90% seen just once and 15% held by the top ten. Sequencing input: peripheral blood. These receptor sequences come from a human donor in a cohort sampled during active COVID-19.

The chain is built from TRBV24-1 and TRBJ2-1, with TRBD2 matching 11 bases. Germline CDR1 KGHDR, CDR2 SFDVKD. This CDR3 has 15 residues. Trimming cost V 9 bases and J 8 bases; bases outside gene matches: 11. Written as DNA, the CDR3 is TGTGCCACCGGGACTAGCGGACTACCTAAGGATGAGCAGTTCTTC. This codes for CATGTSGLPKDEQFF.

The rearrangement links TRBV7-9 to TRBJ2-5; 8 bases are a match to TRBD2. The CDR3 length is 17 residues. The V gene end was trimmed by 5 bases and the J gene end by 5 bases; junction bases not matched to a gene: 16. Germline-derived CDR1 and CDR2 are SEHNR and FQNEAQ (reference sequence). The CDR3 bases are TGTGCCAGCAGCGCAGATCGGGGGGGGCCAGGATGGGAGACCCAGTACTTC. The encoded protein is CASSADRGGPGWETQYF.

The chain has TRBV15 and TRBJ2-1; D is possibly TRBD1 (8 bases). The CDR3 consists of 15 residues. The germline V gene encodes CDR1 LNHNV and CDR2 YYDKDF (reference sequence). V was pared by 4 bases and J by 4 bases, with 14 bases between. The CDR3 sequence: CATSIGQGGYNEQFF. CDR3 DNA: TGTGCCACCAGCATCGGACAGGGAGGGTACAATGAGCAGTTCTTC.

V is TRBV28 and J is TRBJ2-3; D may be TRBD1 (6 bases). The CDR3 sequence is 15 residues long. V was pared by 6 bases and J by 0 bases, with 13 bases between. Per germline, CDR1 MDHEN and CDR2 SYDVKM. The CDR3 sequence is CASRDTGMSTDTQYF. CDR3 bases: TGTGCCAGCAGAGATACAGGGATGAGCACAGATACGCAGTATTTT. The full variable domain, rest sourced from reference TRBV28 and TRBJ2-3, is DVKVTQSSRYLVKRTGEKVFLECVQDMDHENMFWYRQDPGLGLRLIYFSYDVKMKEKGDIPEGYSVSREKKERFSLILESASTNQTSMYLCASRDTGMSTDTQYFGPGTRLTVL.

CDR3 loop: CASSLAGRAGTEAFF. In DNA form, the CDR3 reads TGCGCCAGCAGCTTGGCCGGCAGGGCTGGCACTGAAGCTTTCTTT. This chain links TRBV5-1 with TRBJ1-1, with D possibly matching TRBD1 (5 bases). Looked up from germline, CDR1 is SGHRS and CDR2 is YFSETQ. V was trimmed by 0 bases and J by 4 bases, leaving 13 bases between them. The CDR3 is 15 amino acids.

This clone was counted once. This chain joins TRBV2 and TRBJ2-1, with 8 bases matching TRBD2. Germline V gene data show CDR1 as SNHLY and CDR2 as FYNNEI. V lost 7 bases and J lost 7; bases outside the gene matches: 12. This CDR3 is built from 15 residues. CDR3: CASTSLADPRNEQFF. Here the CDR3 DNA reads TGTGCCAGCACATCACTAGCGGACCCCCGAAATGAGCAGTTCTTC.

The chain couples TRBV6-4 to TRBJ2-1; D not resolved. The CDR3 runs to 14 residues. CDR1 is MRHNA and CDR2 is SNTAGT in the germline V gene. With 5 bases removed from V and 0 bases from J, the gap between germline ends came to 8 bases. CDR3 sequence: CASSRSGSYNEQFF. CDR3 DNA sequence: TGTGCCAGCAGTCGATCAGGCTCCTACAATGAGCAGTTCTTC.

This chain links TRBV19 with TRBJ1-1; weak D call: TRBD1 (5 bases). The CDR3 length is 14 residues. Per germline, CDR1 LNHDA and CDR2 SQIVND (reference sequence). V was cut by 3 bases and J by 5 bases, with 13 bases left in between. CDR3 nucleotide sequence: TGTGCCAGTAGTATCCTCCCCGGGGGGACTGAAGCTTTCTTT. It translates to CASSILPGGTEAFF.

The rearrangement uses TRBV2 and TRBJ1-2; the match to TRBD1 covers 8 bases. Unmatched junction bases numbered 3, after V lost 0 bases and J lost 3 bases. The CDR3 is 15 residues long. Germline lookup yields CDR1 SNHLY and CDR2 FYNNEI. The CDR3, as DNA: TGTGCCAGCAGTGAAGCTGGACAGGGACACTATGGCTACACCTTC. Its protein is CASSEAGQGHYGYTF.

The V call is TRBV7-2, the J call TRBJ1-3, with D perhaps matching TRBD1 (6 bases). The V end lost 5 bases, the J end lost 0 bases, and 14 bases lay between the germline ends. Germline lookup yields CDR1 SGHTA and CDR2 FQGNSA. The CDR3 is 16 residues long. The CDR3 region is CASSPPRGISGNTIYF. The DNA of the CDR3 is TGTGCCAGCAGCCCGCCCAGGGGCATCTCTGGAAACACCATATATTTT.

In this sample, this clone turned up once. The chain combines TRBV28 with TRBJ2-7; 7 bases align to TRBD1. Germline V gene lookup returns CDR1 MDHEN and CDR2 SYDVKM. The CDR3 extends over 13 amino acids. The J segment lost 4 bases and the V segment lost 6 bases, leaving 6 bases of the junction unmatched. This chain's CDR3 is CASRPGGRYEQYF. The DNA of the CDR3 is TGTGCCAGCAGGCCAGGGGGTAGGTACGAGCAGTACTTC.

The chain combines TRBV7-3 with TRBJ2-5; 9 bases line up with TRBD2. Germline values: CDR1 SGHTA, CDR2 FQGTGA. This CDR3 has 14 amino acids. J was trimmed by 4 bases and V by 3 bases; bases with no gene match: 3. CDR3 sequence reads: CASSLVAGAETQYF. For the CDR3, the DNA is TGTGCCAGCAGCTTGGTAGCGGGGGCAGAGACCCAGTACTTC.

This chain uses TRBV9 with TRBJ2-2; D unresolved. Germline V gives CDR1 SGDLS, CDR2 YYNGEE. Trimming took off 3 bases at V and 8 bases at J, with 8 bases between the two ends. CDR3 length: 12 residues. CDR3 nucleotide sequence: TGTGCCAGCAGCGCGGTGAGGGGGGAGCTGTTTTTT. Encoded protein: CASSAVRGELFF.

The rearrangement uses TRBV19 and TRBJ2-2; 10 bases map to TRBD2. Germline CDR1 is LNHDA and CDR2 is SQIVND (reference sequence). V trimming: 7 bases; J trimming: 4 bases; junction bases outside the gene matches: 9. The CDR3 consists of 16 residues. DNA of the CDR3: TGTGCCAGTAATCCTTGGACTAGCGGTGGCACCGGGGAGCTGTTTTTT. This codes for CASNPWTSGGTGELFF.

This clone came up once. The CDR3 is CASSPPRTVSGANVLTF. CDR3 bases: TGTGCCAGCTCACCACCTAGGACAGTCTCTGGGGCCAACGTCCTGACTTTC. The rearrangement uses TRBV18 and TRBJ2-6; possibly TRBD1 for D (6 bases). This CDR3 region has 17 residues. V dropped 0 bases and J dropped 0 bases, with 9 bases sitting between them. Germline-derived CDR1 and CDR2 are KGHSH and LQKENI.

The chain links TRBV3-1 (or the pseudogene TRBV3-2) to TRBJ1-2, with TRBD1 matching 8 bases. The CDR3 length is 14 residues. Losses at the gene ends were 4 bases for V and 4 bases for J; bases not matched to a gene: 5. Germline V gene data show CDR1 as LGHDT and CDR2 as YNNKEL (reference sequence). CDR3 amino acids: CASSLGQGPYGYTF. The CDR3 bases are TGTGCCAGCAGCCTCGGACAGGGCCCCTATGGCTACACCTTC.

CDR3 in DNA: TGTGCCAGCAGCCCGGGGGGACTAGTCATGAATGAGCAGTTCTTC. Translated, it gives CASSPGGLVMNEQFF. This chain joins TRBV9 and TRBJ2-1, with 8 bases matching TRBD2. Germline values: CDR1 SGDLS, CDR2 YYNGEE. CDR3 length equals 15 residues. J lost 7 bases, V lost 4 bases, and 10 bases had no gene match.

A word on this clone: Other DNA sequences within the sample encode an identical CDR3. The chain combines TRBV5-1 with TRBJ2-7; possible D gene TRBD1, 5 bases. This CDR3 comprises 12 residues. With 0 bases removed from V and 4 bases from J, the gap between germline ends came to 5 bases. The V gene's germline CDR1 is SGHRS and CDR2 YFSETQ. The CDR3 DNA reads as TGCGCCAGCAGCTTGGACAGGTACGAGCAGTACTTC. Amino acid sequence: CASSLDRYEQYF. Together with reference TRBV5-1 and TRBJ2-7, the CDR3 gives the full variable domain: KAGVTQTPRYLIKTRGQQVTLSCSPISGHRSVSWYQQTPGQGLQFLFEYFSETQRNKGNFPGRFSGRQFSNSRSEMNVSTLELGDSALYLCASSLDRYEQYFGPGTRLTVT.

The V call is TRBV18, the J call TRBJ1-2; D gene ambiguous. The CDR3 contains 12 residues. The germline CDR1 and CDR2 sequences are KGHSH and LQKENI. V was cut by 4 bases and J by 2 bases, with 5 bases left in between. The CDR3 DNA is TGTGCCAGCTCACAGGAGAACTATGGCTACACCTTC. Protein product: CASSQENYGYTF.

V gene TRBV19 combines with J gene TRBJ1-6, with D tentatively TRBD1 (6 bases). The CDR3 loop spans 17 amino acids. Germline CDR1 LNHDA, CDR2 SQIVND (reference sequence). The V end lost 2 bases, the J end lost 7 bases, and 18 bases lay between the germline ends. CDR3: CASSISSGGARNSPLHF. For the CDR3, the DNA is TGTGCCAGTAGTATAAGTTCTGGGGGCGCGCGGAATTCACCCCTCCACTTT.

The chain recombines TRBV6-1 with TRBJ1-5, with TRBD1 as a possible D gene (5 bases). The CDR3 spans 14 residues. The V gene's germline CDR1 is MNHNS and CDR2 SASEGT. Trimming removed 1 base at V and 4 bases at J, with 8 bases between. The DNA for the CDR3 is TGTGCCAGCAGTGAAGGTTGGACAAATCAGCCCCAGCATTTT. Translation: CASSEGWTNQPQHF.

The chain recombines TRBV12-3 or TRBV12-4 with TRBJ1-6; D is uncertain. Trimming shortened V by 1 base and J by 9 bases, and 7 bases separated the two germline ends. This CDR3 is built from 13 residues. DNA of the CDR3: TGTGCCAGCAGTTTAGAGGAGGCTTCACCCCTCCACTTT. Translation: CASSLEEASPLHF.

V usage is TRBV10-3 and J usage is TRBJ2-2; tentatively, D is TRBD1 (6 bases). The CDR3 has 12 amino acids. Germline V gives CDR1 ENHRY, CDR2 SYGVKD. V was cut by 9 bases and J by 1 base, with 6 bases left in between. The CDR3: CAIQGNTGELFF. DNA of the CDR3: TGTGCCATACAGGGGAACACCGGGGAGCTGTTTTTT.

The chain combines TRBV7-6 with TRBJ2-2, with a possible D match to TRBD2 (5 bases). Germline values: CDR1 SGHVS, CDR2 FNYEAQ. The V gene lost 1 base and the J gene lost 4 bases, with 13 bases spanning the gap. The CDR3 sequence is 16 residues long. Written as DNA, the CDR3 is TGTGCCAGCAGCTTAGATCGCGCGGGCCCCACCGGGGAGCTGTTTTTT. Translated, it gives CASSLDRAGPTGELFF.

The chain combines TRBV11-3 with TRBJ2-7; D is possibly TRBD2 (5 bases). V lost 1 base and J 0 bases, leaving 10 bases between the germline ends. This CDR3 comprises 15 residues. The V gene's germline CDR1 is SGHNT and CDR2 YENEEA. As DNA, the CDR3 is TGTGCCAGCAGCTTAGGGACGGGGAGCTCCTACGAGCAGTACTTC. It yields the protein CASSLGTGSSYEQYF. Supplemented by reference TRBV11-3 and TRBJ2-7, the full variable domain reads EAGVVQSPRYKIIEKKQPVAFWCNPISGHNTLYWYLQNLGQGPELLIRYENEEAVDDSQLPKDRFSAERLKGVDSTLKIQPAELGDSAVYLCASSLGTGSSYEQYFGPGTRLTVT.